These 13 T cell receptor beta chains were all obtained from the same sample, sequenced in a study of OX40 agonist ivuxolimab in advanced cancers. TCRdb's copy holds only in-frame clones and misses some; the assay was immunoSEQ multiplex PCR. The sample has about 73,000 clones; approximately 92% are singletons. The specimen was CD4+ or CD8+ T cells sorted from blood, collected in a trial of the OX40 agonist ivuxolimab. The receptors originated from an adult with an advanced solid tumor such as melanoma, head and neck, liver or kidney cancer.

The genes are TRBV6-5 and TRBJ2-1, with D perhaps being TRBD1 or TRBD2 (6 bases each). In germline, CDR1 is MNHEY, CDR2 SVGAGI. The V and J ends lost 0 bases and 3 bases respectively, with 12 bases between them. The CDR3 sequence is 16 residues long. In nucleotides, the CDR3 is TGTGCCAGCAGTTACTCGGCAGGGGAGGTCTACAATGAGCAGTTCTTC. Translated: CASSYSAGEVYNEQFF.

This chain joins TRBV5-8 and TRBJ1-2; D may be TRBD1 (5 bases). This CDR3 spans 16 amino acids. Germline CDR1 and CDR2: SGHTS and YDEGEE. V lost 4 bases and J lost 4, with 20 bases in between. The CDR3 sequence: CASSPVEAGLAYGYTF. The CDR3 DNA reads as TGTGCCAGCAGCCCTGTCGAGGCAGGGCTAGCCTATGGCTACACCTTC.

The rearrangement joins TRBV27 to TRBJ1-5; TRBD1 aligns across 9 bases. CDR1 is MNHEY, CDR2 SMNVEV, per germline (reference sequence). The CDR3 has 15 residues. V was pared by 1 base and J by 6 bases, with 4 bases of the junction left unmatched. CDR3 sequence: CASSLYGTGIQPQHF. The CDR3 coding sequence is TGTGCCAGCAGTTTATACGGGACAGGGATTCAGCCCCAGCATTTT.

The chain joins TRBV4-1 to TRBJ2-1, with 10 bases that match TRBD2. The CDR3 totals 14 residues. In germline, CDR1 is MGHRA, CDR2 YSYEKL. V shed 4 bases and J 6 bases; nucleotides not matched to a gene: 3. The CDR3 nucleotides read TGCGCCAGCAGCCCCCTAGCGGGGGTCAATGAGCAGTTCTTC. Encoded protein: CASSPLAGVNEQFF.

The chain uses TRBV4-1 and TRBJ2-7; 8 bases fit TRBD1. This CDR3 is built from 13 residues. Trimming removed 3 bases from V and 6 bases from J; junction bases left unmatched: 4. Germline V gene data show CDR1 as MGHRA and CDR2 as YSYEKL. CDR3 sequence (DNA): TGCGCCAGCAGCCATCCAGGGGGCATCGAGCAGTACTTC. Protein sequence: CASSHPGGIEQYF.

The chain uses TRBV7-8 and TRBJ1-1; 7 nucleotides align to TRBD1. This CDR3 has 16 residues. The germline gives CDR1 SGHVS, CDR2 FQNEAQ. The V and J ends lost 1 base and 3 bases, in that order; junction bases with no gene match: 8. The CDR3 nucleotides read TGTGCCAGCAGCTTAGGTTCACAGGGGAGGGACACTGAAGCTTTCTTT. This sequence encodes CASSLGSQGRDTEAFF.

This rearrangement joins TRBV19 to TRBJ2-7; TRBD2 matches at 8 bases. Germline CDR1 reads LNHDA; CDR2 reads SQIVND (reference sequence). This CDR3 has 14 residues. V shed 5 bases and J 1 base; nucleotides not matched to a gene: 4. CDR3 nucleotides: TGTGCCAGTAGTCCCGGACTAGCTTCCTACGAGCAGTACTTC. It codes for CASSPGLASYEQYF.

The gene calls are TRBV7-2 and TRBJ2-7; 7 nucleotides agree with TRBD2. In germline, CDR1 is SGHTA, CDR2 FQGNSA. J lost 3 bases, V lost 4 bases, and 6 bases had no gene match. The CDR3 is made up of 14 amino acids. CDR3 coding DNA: TGTGCCAGCAGCTACAATCCTAGCGGCTACGAGCAGTACTTC. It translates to CASSYNPSGYEQYF.

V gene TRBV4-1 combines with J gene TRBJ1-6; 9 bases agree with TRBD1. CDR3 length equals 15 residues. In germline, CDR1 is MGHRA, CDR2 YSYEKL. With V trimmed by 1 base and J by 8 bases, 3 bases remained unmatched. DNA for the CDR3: TGCGCCAGCAGCCAAGTGGGACAGGGTGATTCACCCCTCCACTTT. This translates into CASSQVGQGDSPLHF.

This CDR3 reads CASKTQGASEKLFF. The CDR3 nucleotides read TGTGCCAGCAAAACTCAGGGAGCGAGCGAAAAACTGTTTTTT. V usage is TRBV27 and J usage is TRBJ1-4, with D perhaps matching TRBD1 (5 bases). The V gene lost 7 bases and the J gene lost 8 bases, with 17 bases spanning the gap. CDR1 and CDR2 from the germline V gene are MNHEY and SMNVEV (reference sequence). CDR3 length equals 14 residues. Full variable domain (missing parts from reference TRBV27 and TRBJ1-4): EAQVTQNPRYLITVTGKKLTVTCSQNMNHEYMSWYRQDPGLGLRQIYYSMNVEVTDKGDVPEGYKVSRKEKRNFPLILESPSPNQTSLYFCASKTQGASEKLFFGSGTQLSVL.

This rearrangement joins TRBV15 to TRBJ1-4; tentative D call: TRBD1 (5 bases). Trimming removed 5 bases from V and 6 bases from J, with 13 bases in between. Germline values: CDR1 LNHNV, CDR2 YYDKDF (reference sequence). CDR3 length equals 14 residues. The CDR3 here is CATSWGGTYEKLFF. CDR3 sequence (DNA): TGTGCCACCAGCTGGGGGGGGACGTATGAAAAACTGTTTTTT.

CDR3 protein: CASSTSGTGEANEKLFF. The CDR3 bases are TGTGCCAGTAGTACCTCCGGGACAGGGGAGGCTAATGAAAAACTGTTTTTT. J is TRBJ1-4 and V is TRBV19; 10 nucleotides align to TRBD1. Germline V gene sequence: CDR1 LNHDA, CDR2 SQIVND (reference sequence). With 4 bases clipped from V and 3 bases from J, the junction kept 8 bases outside the gene matches. The CDR3 sequence is 17 residues long.

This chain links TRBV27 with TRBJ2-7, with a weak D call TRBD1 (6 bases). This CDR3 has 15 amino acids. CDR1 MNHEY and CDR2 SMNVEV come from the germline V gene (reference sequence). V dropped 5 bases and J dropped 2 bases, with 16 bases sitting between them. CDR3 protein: CASSPQGHPPYEQYF. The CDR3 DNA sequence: TGTGCCAGCAGTCCTCAGGGGCACCCCCCCTACGAGCAGTACTTC.